Below, 21 T cell receptor beta chains from the same sample are listed, as sequenced in a study of blood T cell repertoires in COVID-19. Produced via immunoSEQ multiplex PCR; TCRdb's table is partial and in-frame only. The repertoire holds 120,000 or so clones, with about 80% as singletons. The sample taken for sequencing was peripheral blood. All receptors come from a man between 35 and 55 years old with active or convalescent COVID-19.

The chain recombines TRBV7-9 with TRBJ1-4; the match to TRBD1 covers 9 bases. Germline V lookup: CDR1 SEHNR, CDR2 FQNEAQ (reference sequence). V shed 5 bases and J 5 bases; nucleotides not matched to a gene: 12. The CDR3 spans 17 residues. The CDR3 region has the DNA TGTGCCAGCAGCCCCTGGGGGACAGGGTACAAAAATGAAAAACTGTTTTTT. Its translation is CASSPWGTGYKNEKLFF.

V and J are TRBV25-1 and TRBJ2-1; 10 positions match TRBD2. The CDR3 has 17 amino acids. Per germline, CDR1 MGHDK and CDR2 SYGVNS. V was pared by 6 bases and J by 7 bases, with 15 bases of the junction left unmatched. DNA for the CDR3: TGTGCCAGCAGCCTTCCCGGGGAGCGGGAGGGCCTTAATGAGCAGTTCTTC. This translates into CASSLPGEREGLNEQFF.

Notes on this clone: A read error may account for a junction end that differs from germline. The V call is TRBV3-1 (or the pseudogene TRBV3-2), the J call TRBJ2-7, with D possibly TRBD2 on 5 matching bases. The CDR3 contains 15 residues. Per the germline V gene, CDR1 is LGHDT and CDR2 is YNNKEL (reference sequence). Here the CDR3 reads CASRQDGLSSNEQYF. In DNA, the CDR3 is TGTGCCAGCAGGCAAGACGGACTGTCTTCCAACGAGCAGTACTTC.

This clone has only one observation. The chain couples TRBV30 to TRBJ2-4, with a weak D call TRBD2 (5 bases). Deletions cut 0 bases from V and 8 bases from J, with 17 bases between. Germline assignment: CDR1 GTSNPN and CDR2 SVGIG (reference sequence). The CDR3 is made up of 15 amino acids. The CDR3 DNA sequence: TGTGCCTGGAGTGTACCCCGGGCCCTGAGGGACATTCAGTACTTC. It translates to CAWSVPRALRDIQYF. The whole variable domain, filled in from reference TRBV30 and TRBJ2-4, reads SQTIHQWPATLVQPVGSPLSLECTVEGTSNPNLYWYRQAAGRGLQLLFYSVGIGQISSEVPQNLSASRPQDRQFILSSKKLLLSDSGFYLCAWSVPRALRDIQYFGAGTRLSVL.

The CDR3, as DNA: TGCGCCAGCAGCGAGGGACTAGCGGGAGGGACCGGGGAGCTGTTTTTT. Amino acids: CASSEGLAGGTGELFF. This chain joins TRBV5-1 and TRBJ2-2; the match to TRBD2 covers 16 bases. Germline V lookup: CDR1 SGHRS, CDR2 YFSETQ. V was clipped by 4 bases and J by 5 bases; unmatched bases: 2. The CDR3 runs to 16 residues.

The chain recombines TRBV6-2 or TRBV6-3 with TRBJ1-5; TRBD1 matches 9 bases. The CDR3 has 18 amino acids. V lost 4 bases, J lost 0 bases, and 10 bases stayed unmatched. The V gene's germline CDR1 is MNHEY and CDR2 SVGEGT. CDR3 in amino acids: CASSSPSDRGNSNQPQHF. For the CDR3, the DNA is TGTGCCAGCAGTTCCCCCTCGGACAGGGGAAATAGCAATCAGCCCCAGCATTTT.

The CDR3 region has the DNA TGTGCCAGTAGTGCCCTCAGCGGGAATTCCTACGAGCAGTACTTC. Translated: CASSALSGNSYEQYF. The chain recombines TRBV19 with TRBJ2-7; 7 bases are shared with TRBD2. The CDR3 sequence is 15 residues long. J lost 1 base, V lost 5 bases, and 8 bases had no gene match. Germline V lookup: CDR1 LNHDA, CDR2 SQIVND (reference sequence).

This chain uses TRBV10-1 with TRBJ2-3; D is perhaps TRBD1 (5 bases). V shed 6 bases and J shed 1 base, with 8 bases lying between them. CDR1 and CDR2 from the germline V gene are WNHNN and SYGVQD (reference sequence). The length of the CDR3 is 13 residues. CDR3 region: CASREQGTDTQYF. Here the CDR3 DNA reads TGCGCCAGCAGGGAACAGGGCACAGATACGCAGTATTTT.

The J gene is TRBJ2-7, the V gene TRBV15, with 7 nucleotides matching TRBD1. The CDR3 spans 15 residues. The germline V gene has CDR1 LNHNV and CDR2 YYDKDF (reference sequence). The ends lost 0 bases at V and 3 bases at J; junction bases unmatched: 5. The DNA of the CDR3 is TGTGCCACCAGCAGAGATACGCAGGGGGTCTACGAGCAGTACTTC. It yields the protein CATSRDTQGVYEQYF.

The J gene is TRBJ2-7, the V gene TRBV27; 9 bases are a match to TRBD1. The CDR3 runs 15 residues. Trimming cost V 5 bases and J 5 bases; bases outside gene matches: 10. Germline CDR1 and CDR2: MNHEY and SMNVEV (reference sequence). Here the CDR3 reads CASSTGTGNFDEQYF. CDR3 bases: TGTGCCAGCAGTACCGGGACAGGGAACTTCGACGAGCAGTACTTC.

V gene TRBV5-1 combines with J gene TRBJ1-6; TRBD1 agrees at 7 bases. Looked up from germline, CDR1 is SGHRS and CDR2 is YFSETQ. The CDR3 is 15 amino acids. Germline trimming cut 3 bases from V and 5 bases from J; bases unmatched to any gene: 5. CDR3: CASSYLGQDNSPLHF. CDR3 sequence (DNA): TGCGCCAGCAGCTACCTAGGACAGGATAATTCACCCCTCCACTTT.

The chain couples TRBV6-5 to TRBJ2-5; D gene unclear. V was shortened by 6 bases and J by 5 bases, with 10 bases between the two germline ends. The germline V gene encodes CDR1 MNHEY and CDR2 SVGAGI. The CDR3 has 12 amino acids. The CDR3, as DNA: TGTGCCAGCAGCGTCCCTACGGAGACCCAGTACTTC. Amino acid sequence: CASSVPTETQYF.

This clone showed up just a few times. The chain carries TRBV5-1 and TRBJ2-3, with D possibly TRBD2 on 7 matching bases. V lost 6 bases to trimming and J lost 4 bases, with 21 bases between them. The germline CDR1 and CDR2 sequences are SGHRS and YFSETQ. The CDR3 is made up of 16 amino acids. Here the CDR3 DNA reads TGCGCCAGCAACCTAGACGCTGCCGGGGGGCCAGATACGCAGTATTTT. It specifies CASNLDAAGGPDTQYF. The full variable domain, completed using reference TRBV5-1 and TRBJ2-3, is KAGVTQTPRYLIKTRGQQVTLSCSPISGHRSVSWYQQTPGQGLQFLFEYFSETQRNKGNFPGRFSGRQFSNSRSEMNVSTLELGDSALYLCASNLDAAGGPDTQYFGPGTRLTVL.

V usage is TRBV27 and J usage is TRBJ1-2; TRBD1 matches at 10 bases. V lost 5 bases to trimming and J lost 4 bases; unmatched junction nucleotides: 7. CDR3 size: 15 residues. In germline, CDR1 is MNHEY, CDR2 SMNVEV (reference sequence). CDR3 sequence reads: CASSPLTGGGYGYTF. CDR3 DNA: TGTGCCAGCAGTCCCCTGACAGGGGGCGGCTATGGCTACACCTTC.

This clone was found once. This rearrangement joins TRBV5-1 to TRBJ2-6, with a tentative D call TRBD1 (5 bases). The CDR3 is 15 amino acids. Trimming cost V 5 bases and J 0 bases, with 9 bases left between them. The germline CDR1 and CDR2 sequences are SGHRS and YFSETQ. The CDR3 loop is CASRPQGSGANVLTF. CDR3 in DNA: TGCGCCAGCAGACCCCAGGGCTCTGGGGCCAACGTCCTGACTTTC.

The V call is TRBV12-3 or TRBV12-4, the J call TRBJ1-5; D call uncertain. CDR3 length: 13 residues. Trimming removed 6 bases at V and 7 bases at J, with 13 bases between. The CDR3 loop reads CASSPGREQPQHF. The CDR3 DNA reads as TGTGCCAGCAGCCCCGGTCGAGAACAGCCCCAGCATTTT.

The chain combines TRBV5-5 with TRBJ2-7; D uncertain. In germline, CDR1 is SGHKS, CDR2 YYEKEE (reference sequence). The CDR3 is 15 amino acids. V lost 0 bases to trimming and J lost 5 bases, with 15 bases between them. CDR3 sequence (DNA): TGTGCCAGCAGCTTGGCCCAGCGCCCGTGGGACGAGCAGTACTTC. Translation gives CASSLAQRPWDEQYF.

The chain has TRBV9 and TRBJ2-1; 8 positions agree with TRBD1. This CDR3 is built from 16 residues. CDR1 is SGDLS, CDR2 YYNGEE, per germline. Trimming cost V 0 bases and J 11 bases; bases outside gene matches: 13. The chain's CDR3 is CASSVVVGRGQAQQFF. CDR3 DNA: TGTGCCAGCAGCGTAGTCGTCGGTAGGGGACAGGCCCAGCAGTTCTTC.

The chain joins TRBV5-1 to TRBJ1-4, with a tentative D call TRBD1 (6 bases). CDR3 length equals 15 residues. CDR1 and CDR2 from the germline V gene are SGHRS and YFSETQ. Trimming took off 4 bases at V and 4 bases at J, with 14 bases between the two ends. The CDR3 region has the DNA TGCGCCAGCAGCGCGGGGGCTTTCGGTAATGAAAAACTGTTTTTT. Protein: CASSAGAFGNEKLFF.

The chain carries TRBV18 and TRBJ2-5; 7 bases map to TRBD1. V was pared by 5 bases and J by 0 bases, with 6 bases of the junction left unmatched. The CDR3 is 15 amino acids. The germline V gene encodes CDR1 KGHSH and CDR2 LQKENI. The CDR3 DNA is TGTGCCAGCTCAAATACAGGGGCCCACCAAGAGACCCAGTACTTC. Its translation is CASSNTGAHQETQYF. The full variable domain, with the rest looked up from reference TRBV18 and TRBJ2-5, is NAGVMQNPRHLVRRRGQEARLRCSPMKGHSHVYWYRQLPEEGLKFMVYLQKENIIDESGMPKERFSAEFPKEGPSILRIQQVVRGDSAAYFCASSNTGAHQETQYFGPGTRLLVL.

This chain uses TRBV9 with TRBJ2-5, with TRBD1 matching over 8 bases. CDR3 length equals 14 residues. Germline values: CDR1 SGDLS, CDR2 YYNGEE. V gave up 3 bases and J gave up 5 bases; unmatched junction bases: 6. The CDR3 nucleotides are TGTGCCAGCAGCGCGCAGGGGGCGCGGGAGACCCAGTACTTC. Its translation: CASSAQGARETQYF.